This is a list of T cell receptor beta chains from one sample in a study of shared clonotypes between healthy human individuals. Data came from immunoSEQ multiplex PCR; TCRdb stores just in-frame clones and leaves some out. The repertoire holds roughly 2 million clones, with around 96% as singletons. Sequenced sample: naive CD8+ T cells sorted from blood. These receptor sequences come from a man younger than 35 in good health. Each CDR3 is given with its conserved first and last residue.

V gene: TRBV28; J gene: TRBJ1-1; CDR3 protein: CASGGLNTEAFF
V gene: TRBV27; J gene: TRBJ2-7; CDR3 protein: CASSLLGRDEQYF
V gene: TRBV6-6; J gene: TRBJ2-3; CDR3 protein: CAAGEPRTDTQYF
V gene: TRBV5-5; J gene: TRBJ2-7; CDR3 protein: CASSLAGRSYEQYF
V gene: TRBV19; J gene: TRBJ2-6; CDR3 protein: CASSMVSGANVLTF
V gene: TRBV30; J gene: TRBJ1-1; CDR3 protein: CAWSVPLAEMNTEAFF
V gene: TRBV9; J gene: TRBJ2-1; CDR3 protein: CASSHPLGQGNNEQFF
V gene: TRBV25-1; J gene: TRBJ1-1; CDR3 protein: CASSWGEVVNTEAFF
V gene: TRBV27; J gene: TRBJ1-1; CDR3 protein: CASSLTVLNTEAFF
V gene: TRBV5-1; J gene: TRBJ1-1; CDR3 protein: CASSLYRDSTEAFF
V gene: TRBV15; J gene: TRBJ2-7; CDR3 protein: CATSFGRGSYEQYF
V gene: TRBV12-5; J gene: TRBJ2-5; CDR3 protein: CASGLVGTGVGETQYF
V gene: TRBV5-3; J gene: TRBJ1-4; CDR3 protein: CARMTGRTTNEKLFF
V gene: TRBV4-1; J gene: TRBJ2-1; CDR3 protein: CASSQEGLAGGFGDIFF
V gene: TRBV2; J gene: TRBJ2-7; CDR3 protein: CASSPGLSYEQYF
V gene: TRBV15; J gene: TRBJ1-5; CDR3 protein: CATSRDIDRGNQPQHF
V gene: TRBV5-1; J gene: TRBJ2-5; CDR3 protein: CASAILAGGPQETQYF
V gene: TRBV11-2; J gene: TRBJ2-3; CDR3 protein: CASSPWTSGGARGDTQYF
V gene: TRBV7-9; J gene: TRBJ1-1; CDR3 protein: CASSFVPGQGLGTEAFF
V gene: TRBV7-8; J gene: TRBJ2-5; CDR3 protein: CASSFETQYF
V gene: TRBV7-3; J gene: TRBJ2-1; CDR3 protein: CASSPEAGLSYNEQFF
V gene: TRBV28; J gene: TRBJ1-1; CDR3 protein: CASSRQGLMNTEAFF
V gene: TRBV18; J gene: TRBJ2-3; CDR3 protein: CASSRLAGDSTDTQYF
V gene: TRBV6-5; J gene: TRBJ2-1; CDR3 protein: CASSASGSSYNEQFF
V gene: TRBV27; J gene: TRBJ2-7; CDR3 protein: CASRFVWGDEQYF
V gene: TRBV5-6; J gene: TRBJ2-5; CDR3 protein: CASSFATSEETQYF
V gene: TRBV7-9; J gene: TRBJ2-3; CDR3 protein: CASSFRTSTDTQYF
V gene: TRBV30; J gene: TRBJ1-2; CDR3 protein: CACSDRANYGYTF
V gene: TRBV6-1; J gene: TRBJ2-7; CDR3 protein: CASSPSPGAGEQYF
V gene: TRBV4-1; J gene: TRBJ1-3; CDR3 protein: CASSQTPGQAGNTIYF
V gene: TRBV5-8; J gene: TRBJ1-5; CDR3 protein: CASSGDILRQPQHF
V gene: TRBV27; J gene: TRBJ2-1; CDR3 protein: CASSSITGSNEQFF
V gene: TRBV25-1; J gene: TRBJ1-5; CDR3 protein: CASSEFPGQKSNQPQHF
V gene: TRBV11-2; J gene: TRBJ2-7; CDR3 protein: CASSLLPAGYEQYF
V gene: TRBV6-1; J gene: TRBJ2-3; CDR3 protein: CASSEVLARGTDTQYF
V gene: TRBV2; J gene: TRBJ2-1; CDR3 protein: CASSELGTDKTYNEQFF
V gene: TRBV5-4; J gene: TRBJ1-2; CDR3 protein: CASSLLGAYGYTF
V gene: TRBV9; J gene: TRBJ2-7; CDR3 protein: CASSVAQGSPTYEQYF
V gene: TRBV6-6; J gene: TRBJ2-7; CDR3 protein: CASSYSSGSGYEQYF
V gene: TRBV7-2; J gene: TRBJ2-2; CDR3 protein: CASSLWPGELFF
V gene: TRBV20-1; J gene: TRBJ2-1; CDR3 protein: CSASWVDQFF
V gene: TRBV10-1; J gene: TRBJ2-5; CDR3 protein: CASSDGLAGGPGETQYF
V gene: TRBV19; J gene: TRBJ2-7; CDR3 protein: CASSTTGTVNYEQYF